The 11 T cell receptor beta chains reported below all come from one sample, sequenced in a study of OX40 agonist ivuxolimab in advanced cancers. Library preparation employed the immunoSEQ multiplex PCR assay. The table was pulled from immuneACCESS by TCRdb, which kept in-frame rearrangements only. Such tables lose some clones; where checked, under half of the loss comes from unresolved V genes, and the rest has no known cause. Present in this sample are around 100,000 clones, more than 75% of which were seen just once. The ten top clones hold about 1.6% of the sample. The material sequenced was CD4+ or CD8+ T cells sorted from blood, taken in a trial of the OX40 agonist ivuxolimab. The receptors originated from an adult with an advanced solid tumor such as melanoma, head and neck, liver or kidney cancer.

This CDR3 reads CASSLGRADPYEQYF. The CDR3 DNA reads TGTGCCAGCAGCTTAGGGCGGGCAGACCCCTACGAGCAGTACTTC. The chain employs TRBV7-2 and TRBJ2-7, with D perhaps matching TRBD2 (5 bases). The CDR3 has 15 residues. The V and J ends lost 1 base and 2 bases respectively, with 12 bases between them. Germline loops: CDR1 SGHTA, CDR2 FQGNSA.

The chain uses TRBV29-1 and TRBJ2-5; no reliable D call. Deletions cut 1 base from V and 5 bases from J, with 8 bases between. CDR1 SQVTM and CDR2 ANQGSEA come from the germline V gene. This CDR3 is 12 amino acids long. CDR3 nucleotides: TGCAGCGTTGAAGCCGAAGGGGAGACCCAGTACTTC. Its protein is CSVEAEGETQYF.

As for this clone: At one of its ends the junction is not consistent with the germline gene, which may arise from a read error. V gene TRBV7-7 combines with J gene TRBJ1-4; D is unresolved. The CDR3 has 16 amino acids. CDR1 and CDR2 from the germline V gene are SSHAT and FNYEAQ (reference sequence). This CDR3 reads CASSRAERRTNEKLFF. The CDR3, as DNA: TGTGCTAGCAGCCGCGCAGAAAGAAGGACTAATGAAAAACTGTTTTTT. The complete variable domain, with remaining parts taken from reference TRBV7-7 and TRBJ1-4, reads GAGVSQSPRYKVTKRGQDVTLRCDPISSHATLYWYQQALGQGPEFLTYFNYEAQPDKSGLPSDRFSAERPEGSISTLTIQRTEQRDSAMYRCASSRAERRTNEKLFFGSGTQLSVL.

This rearrangement joins TRBV7-3 to TRBJ1-1; D perhaps matches TRBD1 (6 bases). The CDR3 extends over 13 amino acids. Germline CDR1 is SGHTA and CDR2 is FQGTGA. With 4 bases removed from V and 1 base from J, the gap between germline ends came to 7 bases. CDR3 sequence (DNA): TGTGCCAGCAGCTGGGACAAGAACACTGAAGCTTTCTTT. Translated, it gives CASSWDKNTEAFF.

The V gene is TRBV19, the J gene TRBJ2-2; D perhaps matches TRBD2 (5 bases). Germline V gene lookup returns CDR1 LNHDA and CDR2 SQIVND (reference sequence). This CDR3 spans 13 amino acids. Trimming left V 3 bases short and J 6 bases short, with 8 bases between. CDR3 residues: CASSIVGAGELFF. In DNA form, the CDR3 reads TGTGCCAGTAGTATTGTCGGGGCCGGGGAGCTGTTTTTT. Complete variable domain (other parts from reference TRBV19 and TRBJ2-2): DGGITQSPKYLFRKEGQNVTLSCEQNLNHDAMYWYRQDPGQGLRLIYYSQIVNDFQKGDIAEGYSVSREKKESFPLTVTSAQKNPTAFYLCASSIVGAGELFFGEGSRLTVL.

This clone was counted a few times. V and J are TRBV18 and TRBJ2-2; 10 bases map to TRBD1. Germline assignment: CDR1 KGHSH and CDR2 LQKENI. V shed 3 bases and J 4 bases; nucleotides not matched to a gene: 8. The CDR3 contains 17 residues. The CDR3 protein is CASSPQRGQGGTGELFF. In DNA, the CDR3 is TGTGCCAGCTCACCCCAGCGAGGACAGGGGGGCACCGGGGAGCTGTTTTTT.

The chain combines TRBV27 with TRBJ2-2, with 9 positions matching TRBD1. CDR1 and CDR2 (germline): MNHEY, SMNVEV (reference sequence). Trimming took 2 bases from V and 6 from J; bases not matched to a gene: 7. The CDR3 has 16 residues. The CDR3 sequence: CASSLKGTGFSGELFF. Here the CDR3 DNA reads TGTGCCAGCAGTTTAAAGGGGACAGGGTTCTCCGGGGAGCTGTTTTTT.

The chain's CDR3 is CASSPGTGVRYEQYF. Written as DNA, the CDR3 is TGTGCCAGCAGTCCCGGGACAGGGGTTCGCTACGAGCAGTACTTC. The chain links TRBV6-5 to TRBJ2-7; 10 nucleotides align to TRBD1. Losses at the gene ends were 5 bases for V and 3 bases for J; bases not matched to a gene: 7. There are 15 residues in the CDR3. Germline V CDR1 and CDR2: MNHEY, SVGAGI.

The chain has TRBV28 and TRBJ1-2; weak D call: TRBD1 (6 bases). The CDR3 totals 15 residues. In germline, CDR1 is MDHEN, CDR2 SYDVKM. Trimming left V 3 bases short and J 0 bases short, with 11 bases between. CDR3 protein: CASSFRWTANYGYTF. CDR3 bases: TGTGCCAGCAGTTTCCGCTGGACAGCTAACTATGGCTACACCTTC.

The CDR3 sequence: CASSLRGTGSPLHF. CDR3 sequence (DNA): TGTGCCAGCAGCTTACGGGGTACGGGTTCACCCCTCCACTTT. The rearrangement uses TRBV5-6 and TRBJ1-6; D gene uncertain. V was shortened by 2 bases and J by 9 bases, with 12 bases between the two germline ends. Germline V gene data show CDR1 as SGHDT and CDR2 as YYEEEE. There are 14 residues in the CDR3. The full variable domain, in which reference TRBV5-6 and TRBJ1-6 provide the parts outside the CDR3, is DAGVTQSPTHLIKTRGQQVTLRCSPKSGHDTVSWYQQALGQGPQFIFQYYEEEERQRGNFPDRFSGHQFPNYSSELNVNALLLGDSALYLCASSLRGTGSPLHFGNGTRLTVT.

The V gene is TRBV18, the J gene TRBJ2-5; 7 bases line up with TRBD1. V lost 6 bases and J lost 2; bases outside the gene matches: 9. The length of the CDR3 is 15 residues. From germline, CDR1 is KGHSH and CDR2 LQKENI. This chain's CDR3 is CASSRDRASQETQYF. In nucleotides, the CDR3 is TGTGCCAGCTCTCGAGACAGGGCGTCGCAAGAGACCCAGTACTTC.